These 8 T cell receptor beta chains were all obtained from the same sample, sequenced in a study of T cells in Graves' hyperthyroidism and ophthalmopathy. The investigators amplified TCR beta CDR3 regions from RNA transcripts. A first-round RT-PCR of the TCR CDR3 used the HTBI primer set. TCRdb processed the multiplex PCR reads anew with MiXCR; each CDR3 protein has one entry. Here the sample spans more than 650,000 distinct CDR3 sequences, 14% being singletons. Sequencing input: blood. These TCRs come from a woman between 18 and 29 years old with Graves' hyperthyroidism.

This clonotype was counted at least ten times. The CDR3 region is CASGLYGTGVSYEQYF. The CDR3 nucleotides are TGTGCCAGCGGCCTATACGGGACAGGCGTCTCCTACGAGCAGTACTTC. The genes are TRBV7-9 and TRBJ2-7; TRBD1 aligns across 8 bases. Losses at the gene ends were 8 bases for V and 0 bases for J; bases not matched to a gene: 12. Germline CDR1 and CDR2: SEHNR and FQNEAQ (reference sequence). The length of the CDR3 is 16 residues.

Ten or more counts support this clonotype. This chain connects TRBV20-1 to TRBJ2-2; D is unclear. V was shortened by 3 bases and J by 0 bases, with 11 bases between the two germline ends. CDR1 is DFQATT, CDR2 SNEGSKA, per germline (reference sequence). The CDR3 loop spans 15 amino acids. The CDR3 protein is CSARPDGANTGELFF. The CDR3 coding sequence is TGCAGTGCTAGGCCCGATGGTGCGAACACCGGGGAGCTGTTTTTT.

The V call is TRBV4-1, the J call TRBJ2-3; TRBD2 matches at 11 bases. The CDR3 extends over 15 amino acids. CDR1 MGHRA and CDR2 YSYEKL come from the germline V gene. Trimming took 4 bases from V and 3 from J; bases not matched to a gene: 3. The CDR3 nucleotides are TGCGCCAGCAGCCTTAGCGGGAGGGAGACAGATACGCAGTATTTT. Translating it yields CASSLSGRETDTQYF.

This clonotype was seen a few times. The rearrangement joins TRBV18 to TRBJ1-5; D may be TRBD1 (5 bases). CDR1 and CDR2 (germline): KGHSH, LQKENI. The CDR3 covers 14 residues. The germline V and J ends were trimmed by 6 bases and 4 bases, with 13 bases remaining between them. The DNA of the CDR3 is TGTGCCAGCTCCCCGACAGTCTCTAATCAGCCCCAGCATTTT. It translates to CASSPTVSNQPQHF.

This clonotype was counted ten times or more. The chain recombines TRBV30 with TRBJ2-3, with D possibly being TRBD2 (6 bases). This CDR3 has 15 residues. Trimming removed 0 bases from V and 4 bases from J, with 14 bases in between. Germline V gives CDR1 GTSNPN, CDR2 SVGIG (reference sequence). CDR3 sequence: CAWSVLEGGSDTQYF. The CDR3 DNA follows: TGTGCCTGGAGTGTACTAGAGGGAGGCTCAGATACGCAGTATTTT.

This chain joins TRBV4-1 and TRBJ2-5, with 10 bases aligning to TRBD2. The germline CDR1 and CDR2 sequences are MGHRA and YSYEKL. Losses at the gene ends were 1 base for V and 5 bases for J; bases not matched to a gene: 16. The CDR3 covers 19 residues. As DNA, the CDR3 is TGCGCCAGCAGCCAAGCTCGACTAGCGGGTAAAAGGGGTCAGGAGACCCAGTACTTC. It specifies CASSQARLAGKRGQETQYF.

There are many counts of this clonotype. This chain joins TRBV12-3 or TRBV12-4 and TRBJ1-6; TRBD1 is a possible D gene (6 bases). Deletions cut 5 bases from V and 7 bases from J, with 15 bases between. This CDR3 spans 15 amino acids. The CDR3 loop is CASSLQGSTNSPLHF. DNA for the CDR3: TGTGCCAGCAGTCTACAGGGATCCACGAATTCACCCCTCCACTTT.

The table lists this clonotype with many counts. CDR3 residues: CASSPGGVGSYEQYF. CDR3 DNA sequence: TGTGCCAGCTCACCAGGGGGGGTAGGCTCCTACGAGCAGTACTTC. The V and J genes are TRBV18 and TRBJ2-7; 7 positions match TRBD2. Germline loops: CDR1 KGHSH, CDR2 LQKENI. Trimming took 2 bases from V and 0 from J; bases not matched to a gene: 4. This CDR3 is built from 15 residues.